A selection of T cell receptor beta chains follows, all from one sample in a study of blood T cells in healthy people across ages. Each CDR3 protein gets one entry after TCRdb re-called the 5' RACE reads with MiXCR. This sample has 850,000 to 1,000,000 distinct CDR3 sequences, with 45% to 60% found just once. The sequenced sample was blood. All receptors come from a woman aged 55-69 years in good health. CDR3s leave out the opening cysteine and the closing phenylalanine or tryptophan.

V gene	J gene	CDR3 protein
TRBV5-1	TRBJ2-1	ASSRYLEQGASEQF
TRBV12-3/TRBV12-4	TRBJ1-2	ASSFGTAGYGYT
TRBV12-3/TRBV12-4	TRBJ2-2	ASDLAGELF
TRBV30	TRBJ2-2	AWGSNTGELF
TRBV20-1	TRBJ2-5	SARTATQETQY
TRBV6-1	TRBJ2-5	ASRRSVGPRYQETQY
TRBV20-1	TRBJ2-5	SASHRVSTLNEQY
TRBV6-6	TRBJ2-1	ASGAGGFNEQF
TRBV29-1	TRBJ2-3	SVDGAGGYTDTQY
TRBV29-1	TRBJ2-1	SVEGLLNGQF
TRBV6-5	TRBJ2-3	ASSSPHNLGSTDTQY
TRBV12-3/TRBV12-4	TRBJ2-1	ASSWILAGNEQF
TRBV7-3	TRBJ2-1	ASSSPGLKVNEQF
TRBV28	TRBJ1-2	ASSPNPGQYGYT
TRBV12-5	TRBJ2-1	ASGDDRADEQF
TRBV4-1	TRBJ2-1	ASSQGSGRAWNEQF